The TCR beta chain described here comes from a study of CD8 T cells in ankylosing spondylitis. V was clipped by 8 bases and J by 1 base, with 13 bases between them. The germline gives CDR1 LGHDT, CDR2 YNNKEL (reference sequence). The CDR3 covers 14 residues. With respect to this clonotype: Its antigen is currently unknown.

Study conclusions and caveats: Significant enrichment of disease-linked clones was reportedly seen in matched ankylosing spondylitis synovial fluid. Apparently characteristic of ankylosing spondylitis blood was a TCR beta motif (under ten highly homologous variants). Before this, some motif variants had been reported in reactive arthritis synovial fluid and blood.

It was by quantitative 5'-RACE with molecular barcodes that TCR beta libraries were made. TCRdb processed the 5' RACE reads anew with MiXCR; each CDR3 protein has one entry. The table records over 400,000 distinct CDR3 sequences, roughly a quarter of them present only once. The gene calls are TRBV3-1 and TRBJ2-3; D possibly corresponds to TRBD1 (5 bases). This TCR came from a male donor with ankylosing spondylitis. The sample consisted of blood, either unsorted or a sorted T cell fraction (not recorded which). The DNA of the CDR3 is TGTGCCAGCGGCTCAACAGGAGGCACAGATACGCAGTATTTT. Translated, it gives CASGSTGGTDTQYF.